This record concerns one T cell receptor beta chain sequence. A multiplex PCR was run with 60 Vbeta primers and 13 Jbeta primers. TCRdb's table, derived via immunoSEQ multiplex PCR, lists solely in-frame clones and lacks some. The data hold 200,000 or so clones, with 70% to 80% observed a single time. This sample stems from a study of cytomegalovirus exposure and HLA in healthy donors. This CDR3 spans 13 amino acids. Trimming took off 4 bases at V and 4 bases at J, with 8 bases between the two ends. Germline V gene data show CDR1 as SGHRS and CDR2 as YFSETQ. The TCR was taken from a woman aged 25 to 39 in good health and CMV-seropositive. The sequenced material came from PBMCs. This chain connects TRBV5-1 to TRBJ2-2; D is undetermined. The CDR3 loop reads CASSTTRTGELFF. The CDR3 DNA sequence: TGCGCCAGCAGCACTACTCGCACCGGGGAGCTGTTTTTT. Variable domain in full (rest from reference TRBV5-1 and TRBJ2-2): KAGVTQTPRYLIKTRGQQVTLSCSPISGHRSVSWYQQTPGQGLQFLFEYFSETQRNKGNFPGRFSGRQFSNSRSEMNVSTLELGDSALYLCASSTTRTGELFFGEGSRLTVL.